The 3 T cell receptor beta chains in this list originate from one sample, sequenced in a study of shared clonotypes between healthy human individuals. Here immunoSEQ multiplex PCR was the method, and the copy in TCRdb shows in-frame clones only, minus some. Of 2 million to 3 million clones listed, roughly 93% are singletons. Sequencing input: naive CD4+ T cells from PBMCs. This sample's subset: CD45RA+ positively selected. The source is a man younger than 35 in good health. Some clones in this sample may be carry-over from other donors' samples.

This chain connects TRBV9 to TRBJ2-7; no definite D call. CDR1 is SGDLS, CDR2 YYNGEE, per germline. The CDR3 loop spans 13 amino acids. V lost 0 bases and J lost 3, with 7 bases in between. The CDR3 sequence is CASSVGSIYEQYF. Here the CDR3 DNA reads TGTGCCAGCAGCGTAGGGTCTATCTACGAGCAGTACTTC.

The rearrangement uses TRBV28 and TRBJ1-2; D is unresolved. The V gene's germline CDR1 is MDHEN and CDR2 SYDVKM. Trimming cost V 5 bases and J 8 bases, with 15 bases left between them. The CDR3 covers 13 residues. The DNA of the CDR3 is TGTGCCAGCAGTCAGCCTCCGGAGGAGGGCTACACCTTC. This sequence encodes CASSQPPEEGYTF.

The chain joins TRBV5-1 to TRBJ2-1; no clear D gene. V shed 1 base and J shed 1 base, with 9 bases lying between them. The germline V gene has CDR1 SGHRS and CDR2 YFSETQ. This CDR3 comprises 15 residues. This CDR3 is CASSLFLGSYNEQFF. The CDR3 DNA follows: TGCGCCAGCAGCTTGTTTCTGGGATCCTACAATGAGCAGTTCTTC.